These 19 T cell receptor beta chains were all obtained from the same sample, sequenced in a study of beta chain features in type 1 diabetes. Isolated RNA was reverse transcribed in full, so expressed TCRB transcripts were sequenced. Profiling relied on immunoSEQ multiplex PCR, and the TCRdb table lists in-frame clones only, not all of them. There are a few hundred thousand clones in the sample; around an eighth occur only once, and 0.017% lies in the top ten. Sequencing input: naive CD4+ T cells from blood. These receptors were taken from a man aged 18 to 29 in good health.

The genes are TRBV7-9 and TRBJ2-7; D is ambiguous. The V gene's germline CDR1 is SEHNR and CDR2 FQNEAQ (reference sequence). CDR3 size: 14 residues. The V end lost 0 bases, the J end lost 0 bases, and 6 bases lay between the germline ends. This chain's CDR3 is CASSLAVSSYEQYF. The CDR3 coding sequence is TGTGCCAGCAGCTTAGCGGTCAGCTCCTACGAGCAGTACTTC.

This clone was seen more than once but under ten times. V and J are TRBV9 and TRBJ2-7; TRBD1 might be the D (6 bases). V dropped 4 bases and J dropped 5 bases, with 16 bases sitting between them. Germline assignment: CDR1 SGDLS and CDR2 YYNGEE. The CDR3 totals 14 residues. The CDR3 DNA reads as TGTGCCAGCAGCCTCGGAACAGGGTTCCACGAGCAGTACTTC. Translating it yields CASSLGTGFHEQYF.

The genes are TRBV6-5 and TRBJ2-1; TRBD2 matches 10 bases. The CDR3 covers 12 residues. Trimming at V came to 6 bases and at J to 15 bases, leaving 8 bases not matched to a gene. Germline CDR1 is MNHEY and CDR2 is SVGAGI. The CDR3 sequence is CASRKQRGGSFF. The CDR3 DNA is TGTGCCAGCAGAAAGCAGCGGGGGGGGTCGTTCTTC.

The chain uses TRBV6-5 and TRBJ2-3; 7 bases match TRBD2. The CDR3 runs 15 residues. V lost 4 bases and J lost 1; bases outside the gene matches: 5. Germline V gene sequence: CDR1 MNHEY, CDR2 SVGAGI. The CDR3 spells CASSLAGDRTDTQYF. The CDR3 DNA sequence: TGTGCCAGCAGTTTGGCGGGAGACCGCACAGATACGCAGTATTTT.

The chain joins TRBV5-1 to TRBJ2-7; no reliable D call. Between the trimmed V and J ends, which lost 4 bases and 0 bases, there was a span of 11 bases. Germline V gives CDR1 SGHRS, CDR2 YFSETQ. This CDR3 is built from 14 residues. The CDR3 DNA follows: TGCGCCAGCAGCCCCCTCTCCAGCTCCTACGAGCAGTACTTC. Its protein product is CASSPLSSSYEQYF.

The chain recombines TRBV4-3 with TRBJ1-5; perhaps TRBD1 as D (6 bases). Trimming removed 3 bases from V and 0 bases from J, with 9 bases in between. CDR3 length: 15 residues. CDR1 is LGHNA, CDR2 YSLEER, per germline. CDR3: CASSHYRDSNQPQHF. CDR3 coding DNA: TGCGCCAGCAGCCATTACAGGGATAGCAATCAGCCCCAGCATTTT.

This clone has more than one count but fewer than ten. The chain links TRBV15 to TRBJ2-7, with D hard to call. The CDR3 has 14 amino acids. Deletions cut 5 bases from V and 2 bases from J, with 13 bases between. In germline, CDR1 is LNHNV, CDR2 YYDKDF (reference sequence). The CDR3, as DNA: TGTGCCACCAGCCCCCGGAGATACGCCTACGAGCAGTACTTC. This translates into CATSPRRYAYEQYF.

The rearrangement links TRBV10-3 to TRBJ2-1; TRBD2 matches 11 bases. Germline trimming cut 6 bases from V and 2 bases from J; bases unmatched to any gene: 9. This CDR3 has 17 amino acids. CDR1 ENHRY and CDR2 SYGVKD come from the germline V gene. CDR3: CAISSSGGPLTYNEQFF. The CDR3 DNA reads TGTGCCATCAGCTCTAGCGGGGGGCCTCTGACCTACAATGAGCAGTTCTTC.

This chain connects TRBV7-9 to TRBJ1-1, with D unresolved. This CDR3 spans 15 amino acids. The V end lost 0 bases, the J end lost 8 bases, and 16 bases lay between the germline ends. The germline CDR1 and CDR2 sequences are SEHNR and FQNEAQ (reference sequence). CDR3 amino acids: CASSLAYLVREEAFF. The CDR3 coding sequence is TGTGCCAGCAGCTTAGCCTACCTTGTAAGGGAGGAAGCTTTCTTT.

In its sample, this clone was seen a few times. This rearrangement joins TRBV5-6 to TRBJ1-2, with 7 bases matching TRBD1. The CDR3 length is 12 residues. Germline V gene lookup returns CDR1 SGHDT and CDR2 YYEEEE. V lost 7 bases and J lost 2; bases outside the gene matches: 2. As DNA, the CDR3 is TGTGCCAGCCACAGGGGAAACTATGGCTACACCTTC. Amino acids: CASHRGNYGYTF. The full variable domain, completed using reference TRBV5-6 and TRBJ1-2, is DAGVTQSPTHLIKTRGQQVTLRCSPKSGHDTVSWYQQALGQGPQFIFQYYEEEERQRGNFPDRFSGHQFPNYSSELNVNALLLGDSALYLCASHRGNYGYTFGSGTRLTVV.

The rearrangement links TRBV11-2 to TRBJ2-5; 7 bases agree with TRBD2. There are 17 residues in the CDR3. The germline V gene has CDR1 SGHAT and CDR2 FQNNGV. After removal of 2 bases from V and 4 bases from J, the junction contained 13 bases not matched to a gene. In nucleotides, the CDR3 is TGTGCCAGCAGCTTAAGGCTAGCGGCCCCAGGCCGAGAGACCCAGTACTTC. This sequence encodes CASSLRLAAPGRETQYF.

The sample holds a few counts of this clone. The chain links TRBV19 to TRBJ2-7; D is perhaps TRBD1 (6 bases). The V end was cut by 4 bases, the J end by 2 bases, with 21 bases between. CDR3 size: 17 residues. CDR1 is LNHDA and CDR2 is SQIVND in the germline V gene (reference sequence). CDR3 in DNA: TGTGCCAGTAGTAGGGGTCAACCGGTCACAGGGACCTACGAGCAGTACTTC. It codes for CASSRGQPVTGTYEQYF.

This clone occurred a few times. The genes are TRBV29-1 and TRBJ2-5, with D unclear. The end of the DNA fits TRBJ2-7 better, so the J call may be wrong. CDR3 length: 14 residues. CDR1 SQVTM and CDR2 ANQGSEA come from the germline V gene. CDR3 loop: CSVLTTYSYYEQYF. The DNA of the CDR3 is TGCAGCGTCTTAACAACTTACTCGTACTACGAGCAGTACTTC.

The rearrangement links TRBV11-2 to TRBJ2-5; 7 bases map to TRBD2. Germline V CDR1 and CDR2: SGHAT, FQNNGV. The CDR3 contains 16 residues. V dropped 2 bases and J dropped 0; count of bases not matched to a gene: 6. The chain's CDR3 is CASSLRGGLNQETQYF. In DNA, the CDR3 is TGTGCCAGCAGCTTAAGGGGAGGGCTAAACCAAGAGACCCAGTACTTC.

The chain's CDR3 is CASSLGGQVDIQYF. The CDR3 DNA reads as TGTGCCAGCAGTTTAGGGGGACAGGTGGACATTCAGTACTTC. The gene calls are TRBV28 and TRBJ2-4, with TRBD1 matching over 8 bases. V lost 2 bases, J lost 8 bases, and 5 bases stayed unmatched. Germline-derived CDR1 and CDR2 are MDHEN and SYDVKM. The CDR3 runs 14 residues. The complete variable domain, with remaining parts taken from reference TRBV28 and TRBJ2-4, reads DVKVTQSSRYLVKRTGEKVFLECVQDMDHENMFWYRQDPGLGLRLIYFSYDVKMKEKGDIPEGYSVSREKKERFSLILESASTNQTSMYLCASSLGGQVDIQYFGAGTRLSVL.

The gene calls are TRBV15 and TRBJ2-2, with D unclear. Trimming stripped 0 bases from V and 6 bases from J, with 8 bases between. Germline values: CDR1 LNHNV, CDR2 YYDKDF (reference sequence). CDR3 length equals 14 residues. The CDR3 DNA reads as TGTGCCACCAGCAGAGATGCCCAGTCCGGGGAGCTGTTTTTT. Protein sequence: CATSRDAQSGELFF.

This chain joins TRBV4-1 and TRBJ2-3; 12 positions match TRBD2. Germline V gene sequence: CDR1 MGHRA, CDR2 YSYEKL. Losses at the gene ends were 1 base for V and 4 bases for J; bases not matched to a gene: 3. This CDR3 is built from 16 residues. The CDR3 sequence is CASSQATSGRSDTQYF. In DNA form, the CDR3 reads TGCGCCAGCAGCCAAGCGACTAGCGGGAGATCAGATACGCAGTATTTT.

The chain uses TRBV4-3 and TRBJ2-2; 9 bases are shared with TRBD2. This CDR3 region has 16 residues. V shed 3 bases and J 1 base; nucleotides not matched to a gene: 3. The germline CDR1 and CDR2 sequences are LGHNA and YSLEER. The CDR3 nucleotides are TGCGCCAGCAGCCAGGATAGCGGGGGGAACACCGGGGAGCTGTTTTTT. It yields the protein CASSQDSGGNTGELFF.

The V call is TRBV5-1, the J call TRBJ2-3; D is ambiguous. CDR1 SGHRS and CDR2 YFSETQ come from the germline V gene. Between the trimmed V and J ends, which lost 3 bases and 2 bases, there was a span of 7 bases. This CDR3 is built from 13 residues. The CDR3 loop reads CASSSRLTDTQYF. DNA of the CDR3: TGCGCCAGCAGCTCTAGACTCACAGATACGCAGTATTTT.